This T cell receptor (beta chain) was captured in a study of T cell repertoires in cytomegalovirus infection. Study as a whole: HLA-B-restricted CMV epitopes that are well studied, plus recently identified HLA-C-restricted ones, were used by the study. The study's findings and limits: Ex vivo responses were dominated by HLA-C-restricted CMV-specific TCR beta clonotypes.

This clonotype came up a few times. Its target is not known. TCRdb re-analysed the reads in MiXCR, keeping a single row per CDR3 protein. The sample yields about 740,000 distinct CDR3 sequences, about 33% seen once. V lost 10 bases and J lost 3, with 18 bases in between. The length of the CDR3 is 15 residues. This TCR was recovered from a human donor in good health (CMV status not recorded). Some clones in this sample may be carry-over from other donors' samples. The chain joins TRBV12-3 or TRBV12-4 to TRBJ2-2, with a possible D match to TRBD2 (7 bases). The sequencing here drew on cultured PBMCs, taken from culture after CMV antigen stimulation. The CDR3 nucleotides read TGTGCCACAGGGGAGGGGGACTCCGACACCGGGGAGCTGTTTTTT. This translates into CATGEGDSDTGELFF.